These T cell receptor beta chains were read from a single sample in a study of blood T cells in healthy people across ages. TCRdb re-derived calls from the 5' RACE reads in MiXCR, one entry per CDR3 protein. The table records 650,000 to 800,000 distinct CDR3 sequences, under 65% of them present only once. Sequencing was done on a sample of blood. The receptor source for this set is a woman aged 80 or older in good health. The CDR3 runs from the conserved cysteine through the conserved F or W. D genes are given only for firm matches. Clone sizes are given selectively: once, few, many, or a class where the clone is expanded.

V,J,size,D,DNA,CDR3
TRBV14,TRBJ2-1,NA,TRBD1,TGTGCCAGCAGCCGGACAGGGTTTTCCTACAATGAGCAGTTCTTC,CASSRTGFSYNEQFF
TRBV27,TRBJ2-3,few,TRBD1,TGTGCCAGCAGTTTCTGGGGACAGGGCAGGGATACGCAGTATTTT,CASSFWGQGRDTQYF
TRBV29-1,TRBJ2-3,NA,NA,TGCAGCGTGGGGGCTACAGATACGCAGTATTTT,CSVGATDTQYF
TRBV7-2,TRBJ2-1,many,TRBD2,TGTGCCAGCAGCTTAGTAGGACTAGCGGGGGACAATGAGCAGTTCTTC,CASSLVGLAGDNEQFF
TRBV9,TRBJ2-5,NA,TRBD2,TGTGCCAACAGCGTAGCTGGACTAGCGACAGAGACCCAGTACTTC,CANSVAGLATETQYF
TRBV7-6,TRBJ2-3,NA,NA,TGTGCCAGCAGCCCCCATTGGGCAGATACGCAGTATTTT,CASSPHWADTQYF
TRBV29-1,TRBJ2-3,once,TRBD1,TGCAGCGTTGAAGATTTGGGGACAGGGAAGACAGATACGCAGTATTTT,CSVEDLGTGKTDTQYF
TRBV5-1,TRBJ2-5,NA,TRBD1,TGCGCCGGCAGCTTGGGTGACAGGGGCTCCCAAGAGACCCAGTACTTC,CAGSLGDRGSQETQYF
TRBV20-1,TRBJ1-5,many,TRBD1,TGCAGTGCTGGAGACAGGGAACTTCAGCCCCAGCATTTT,CSAGDRELQPQHF
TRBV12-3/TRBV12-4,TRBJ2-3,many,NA,TGCGCCAGCGGCCGGGGTACAGATACGCAGTATTTT,CASGRGTDTQYF
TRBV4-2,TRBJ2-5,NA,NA,TGTGCCAGCAGCTTCGGGACTGTCTACGAACAGTACTTC,CASSFGTVYEQYF
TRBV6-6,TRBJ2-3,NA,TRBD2,TGTGCCAGCTCCCACGGGAGGGCCACAGATACGCAGTATTTT,CASSHGRATDTQYF
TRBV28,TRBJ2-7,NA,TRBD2,TGTGCCAGCAGTTTGCTAGGACTAGCGGGCTCCTACGAGCAGTACTTC,CASSLLGLAGSYEQYF
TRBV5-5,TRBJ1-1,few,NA,TGTGCCAGCAGCCAAGGACCGCTCTTAACGAACACTGAAGCTTTCTTT,CASSQGPLLTNTEAFF
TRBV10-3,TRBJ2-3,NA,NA,TGTGCCCACGGGGCTGAGGGTGGTGATACGCAGTATTTT,CAHGAEGGDTQYF
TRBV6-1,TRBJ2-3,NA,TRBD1,TGTGCCAGCGCAGGGGGCGCGGGCACAGATACGCAGTATTTT,CASAGGAGTDTQYF
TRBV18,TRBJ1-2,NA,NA,TGTGCCAGCTCATCCACGACAGGAGCTAACTATGGCTACACCTTC,CASSSTTGANYGYTF